Each of the 29 T cell receptor beta chains below was sequenced from the same sample in a study of T cell repertoires in cytomegalovirus infection. One entry per CDR3 protein results from TCRdb running MiXCR on the reads. The profile shows around 100,000 distinct CDR3 sequences, 23% of them singletons. Sequenced material: CD8+ T cells from PBMCs. All receptors come from a human donor in good health (CMV status not recorded). Some clones in this sample may be carry-over from other donors' samples.

This clonotype was observed many times. This chain joins TRBV7-2 and TRBJ2-1, with TRBD1 identical over 10 bases. The ends lost 4 bases at V and 10 bases at J; junction bases unmatched: 10. Germline V gives CDR1 SGHTA, CDR2 FQGNSA. The CDR3 covers 15 residues. DNA of the CDR3: TGTGCCAGCAGCTGGCCGGGACAGGGGTTATGGGAGCAGTTCTTC. This gives the protein CASSWPGQGLWEQFF.

There are many counts of this clonotype. This chain uses TRBV24-1 with TRBJ2-5; the D gene is possibly TRBD2 (6 bases). V shed 1 base and J shed 3 bases, with 8 bases lying between them. The CDR3 totals 14 residues. Germline CDR1 and CDR2: KGHDR and SFDVKD. CDR3 region: CATSDFGGEETQYF. As DNA, the CDR3 is TGTGCCACCAGTGATTTCGGGGGAGAAGAGACCCAGTACTTC.

This clonotype was picked up one time. The chain links TRBV2 to TRBJ1-4, with 8 bases matching TRBD1. The germline CDR1 and CDR2 sequences are SNHLY and FYNNEI. The CDR3 loop spans 17 amino acids. The V gene end was trimmed by 2 bases and the J gene end by 8 bases; junction bases not matched to a gene: 13. CDR3 nucleotide sequence: TGTGCCAGCAGTGAAACAAGGACAGGGAGGGAAAAGGAAAAACTGTTTTTT. Translating gives CASSETRTGREKEKLFF.

This clonotype was observed a handful of times. This sequence may be a read error, since a much larger clone differs from it by one base. V and J are TRBV7-9 and TRBJ2-3; weak D call: TRBD2 (5 bases). Germline CDR1 reads SEHNR; CDR2 reads FQNEAQ (reference sequence). The CDR3 consists of 16 residues. The germline V and J ends were trimmed by 6 bases and 1 base, with 17 bases remaining between them. DNA for the CDR3: TGTGCCAGCAGGCTCCTAGGGCGGGTAGGCACAGATACGCAGTATTTT. This codes for CASRLLGRVGTDTQYF.

This clonotype was seen just once. This chain connects TRBV14 to TRBJ2-3; no definite D call. V lost 0 bases, J lost 2 bases, and 15 bases lay in between. The CDR3 is made up of 17 amino acids. Germline V gives CDR1 SGHDN, CDR2 FVKESK. The CDR3 here is CASSQDPQAALTDTQYF. In DNA form, the CDR3 reads TGTGCCAGCAGCCAAGACCCCCAGGCGGCCCTCACAGATACGCAGTATTTT.

This clonotype was detected only a few times. J is TRBJ2-5 and V is TRBV2; the match to TRBD1 covers 10 bases. With V trimmed by 3 bases and J by 5 bases, 12 bases remained unmatched. Germline CDR1 and CDR2: SNHLY and FYNNEI. This CDR3 spans 17 amino acids. The CDR3 reads CASSDPVPTGGAETQYF. DNA of the CDR3: TGTGCCAGCAGTGATCCCGTCCCGACAGGGGGCGCCGAGACCCAGTACTTC.

This clonotype came up a few times. The CDR3, as DNA: TGTGCCAGTAGTATCGATATCAAAGACAGGATCGGAAGATCTTCCAACACTGAAGCTTTCTTT. Translated, it gives CASSIDIKDRIGRSSNTEAFF. This chain uses TRBV19 with TRBJ1-1; possible D gene TRBD1, 6 bases. V lost 3 bases and J 2 bases, leaving 31 bases between the germline ends. The CDR3 totals 21 residues. Germline-derived CDR1 and CDR2 are LNHDA and SQIVND (reference sequence).

This clonotype was detected many times. The CDR3 is CSAPKPGQALPGELFF. CDR3 nucleotides: TGCAGTGCTCCTAAACCGGGACAGGCGTTACCCGGGGAGCTGTTTTTT. The chain is built from TRBV20-1 and TRBJ2-2; the match to TRBD1 covers 8 bases. Losses at the gene ends were 5 bases for V and 6 bases for J; bases not matched to a gene: 14. The CDR3 totals 16 residues. CDR1 is DFQATT, CDR2 SNEGSKA, per germline (reference sequence).

The J gene is TRBJ2-1, the V gene TRBV30; D is unresolved. The V and J ends lost 4 bases and 4 bases respectively, with 5 bases between them. The CDR3 runs to 11 residues. Per the germline V gene, CDR1 is GTSNPN and CDR2 is SVGIG (reference sequence). The CDR3 here is CAWTQYNEQFF. The DNA of the CDR3 is TGTGCCTGGACCCAGTACAATGAGCAGTTCTTC.

This clonotype was seen a handful of times. V and J are TRBV27 and TRBJ2-7, with a tentative D call TRBD2 (7 bases). V was cut by 8 bases and J by 0 bases, with 14 bases left in between. The CDR3 spans 14 residues. The germline gives CDR1 MNHEY, CDR2 SMNVEV (reference sequence). Here the CDR3 DNA reads TGTGCCAGCTCCGGGGGGCTGACCTCCTACGAGCAGTACTTC. This codes for CASSGGLTSYEQYF.

This clonotype came up many times. The gene calls are TRBV28 and TRBJ2-7; 7 bases are shared with TRBD1. Germline assignment: CDR1 MDHEN and CDR2 SYDVKM. CDR3 length: 14 residues. V shed 4 bases, J shed 4 bases, and the junction held 7 bases outside the gene matches. Here the CDR3 reads CASSSGQVPYEQYF. Here the CDR3 DNA reads TGTGCCAGCAGTTCAGGACAGGTCCCATACGAGCAGTACTTC.

This chain links TRBV27 with TRBJ2-1; TRBD2 is a possible D gene (5 bases). The V gene's germline CDR1 is MNHEY and CDR2 SMNVEV (reference sequence). V lost 2 bases to trimming and J lost 5 bases, with 13 bases between them. This CDR3 is built from 15 residues. CDR3 bases: TGTGCCAGCAGTTTAAACGGGGTCAAGCACAATGAGCAGTTCTTC. The encoded protein is CASSLNGVKHNEQFF.

This clonotype was detected ten times or more. This chain connects TRBV7-2 to TRBJ2-1; D might be TRBD2 (6 bases). Trimming removed 1 base from V and 3 bases from J, with 10 bases in between. The CDR3 runs to 15 residues. Germline CDR1 and CDR2: SGHTA and FQGNSA. CDR3 protein: CASSLDVGGYNEQFF. CDR3 nucleotide sequence: TGTGCCAGCAGCTTAGATGTGGGAGGCTACAATGAGCAGTTCTTC.

This clonotype was observed at least ten times. The V call is TRBV5-8, the J call TRBJ1-4, with D possibly TRBD1 on 6 matching bases. The CDR3 has 16 amino acids. V dropped 4 bases and J dropped 2 bases, with 15 bases sitting between them. In germline, CDR1 is SGHTS, CDR2 YDEGEE. The CDR3 reads CASSHELDSTNEKLFF. In DNA form, the CDR3 reads TGTGCCAGCAGCCACGAATTGGACAGTACTAATGAAAAACTGTTTTTT.

This clonotype was recorded at least ten times. V usage is TRBV7-8 and J usage is TRBJ2-3; D gene unclear. Germline-derived CDR1 and CDR2 are SGHVS and FQNEAQ. The CDR3 loop spans 17 amino acids. Between the trimmed V and J ends, which lost 4 bases and 0 bases, there was a span of 17 bases. Here the CDR3 reads CASSSPLGSASTDTQYF. CDR3 DNA: TGTGCCAGCAGCTCCCCCCTAGGCTCAGCTAGCACAGATACGCAGTATTTT. Complete variable domain (other parts from reference TRBV7-8 and TRBJ2-3): GAGVSQSPRYKVAKRGQDVALRCDPISGHVSLFWYQQALGQGPEFLTYFQNEAQLDKSGLPSDRFFAERPEGSVSTLKIQRTQQEDSAVYLCASSSPLGSASTDTQYFGPGTRLTVL.

To note about this clonotype: The conserved phenylalanine or tryptophan is not found at the CDR3 terminus, so this likely reflects a read error. This rearrangement joins TRBV4-1 to TRBJ1-5; maybe TRBD1 (5 bases). CDR3 length: 15 residues. Germline-derived CDR1 and CDR2 are MGHRA and YSYEKL. CDR3 in DNA: TGTGCCAGCAGCCAAGACTGGCAGGGAGGTCAGCCCCAGCATTCT. This translates into CASSQDWQGGQPQHS.

This clonotype was recorded at least ten times. The CDR3 here is CASSSRDIIYNEQFF. Written as DNA, the CDR3 is TGTGCCAGCAGCAGTCGGGATATCATCTACAATGAGCAGTTCTTC. This chain connects TRBV7-8 to TRBJ2-1, with D possibly being TRBD2 (5 bases). Germline loops: CDR1 SGHVS, CDR2 FQNEAQ. Deletions cut 5 bases from V and 3 bases from J, with 14 bases between. The CDR3 covers 15 residues.

The chain combines TRBV29-1 with TRBJ2-7; D not resolved. Germline lookup yields CDR1 SQVTM and CDR2 ANQGSEA. The CDR3 is 12 residues long. The germline V and J ends were trimmed by 2 bases and 0 bases, with 5 bases remaining between them. As DNA, the CDR3 is TGCAGCGTTGAATACAGCTCCTACGAGCAGTACTTC. It codes for CSVEYSSYEQYF.

This clonotype has ten or more counts. The rearrangement joins TRBV6-6 to TRBJ1-5, with 8 bases identical to TRBD1. CDR1 MNHNY and CDR2 SVGAGI come from the germline V gene (reference sequence). This CDR3 region has 17 residues. V dropped 1 base and J dropped 3; count of bases not matched to a gene: 8. CDR3 nucleotide sequence: TGTGCCAGCAGTTACTTTCGGACAGGGTGGGCCAATCAGCCCCAGCATTTT. This encodes CASSYFRTGWANQPQHF.

This chain connects TRBV2 to TRBJ2-5; no definite D call. The CDR3 length is 14 residues. The V gene's germline CDR1 is SNHLY and CDR2 FYNNEI. V lost 8 bases and J 5 bases, leaving 18 bases between the germline ends. CDR3: CASGRESAWETQYF. The DNA of the CDR3 is TGTGCCAGCGGAAGAGAGTCAGCTTGGGAGACCCAGTACTTC.

This clonotype was observed a few times. The rearrangement joins TRBV7-2 to TRBJ2-7; the D call may be TRBD1 or TRBD2 (6 bases each). This CDR3 has 17 amino acids. Germline-derived CDR1 and CDR2 are SGHTA and FQGNSA. Trimming pared 2 bases from V and 4 bases from J, leaving 21 bases between. The CDR3 sequence is CASSLTSRRGARYEQYF. DNA of the CDR3: TGTGCCAGCAGCTTAACCTCGCGGAGGGGGGCTCGTTACGAGCAGTACTTC. Full variable domain (rest looked up from reference TRBV7-2 and TRBJ2-7): GAGVSQSPSNKVTEKGKDVELRCDPISGHTALYWYRQSLGQGLEFLIYFQGNSAPDKSGLPSDRFSAERTGGSVSTLTIQRTQQEDSAVYLCASSLTSRRGARYEQYFGPGTRLTVT.

The gene calls are TRBV10-3 and TRBJ2-1; possible D gene TRBD1, 6 bases. The V end was cut by 1 base, the J end by 6 bases, with 13 bases between. This CDR3 region has 15 residues. In germline, CDR1 is ENHRY, CDR2 SYGVKD. This chain's CDR3 is CAISEFQDRRNEQFF. As DNA, the CDR3 is TGTGCCATCAGTGAGTTCCAGGACAGACGCAATGAGCAGTTCTTC.

The rearrangement links TRBV7-3 to TRBJ2-5; 7 bases are a match to TRBD1. Germline V gives CDR1 SGHTA, CDR2 FQGTGA. With 0 bases clipped from V and 5 bases from J, the junction kept 3 bases outside the gene matches. The CDR3 runs to 14 residues. CDR3 coding DNA: TGTGCCAGCAGCTTAACAGGGGGCAGTGAGACCCAGTACTTC. This sequence encodes CASSLTGGSETQYF.

As for this clonotype: A much larger clonotype is one base distant, so this may be a read error. As DNA, the CDR3 is TGTGTCAGCAGCTTACAACCCCTAGCGGCCCTCACAGATACGCAGTATTTT. Translated, it gives CVSSLQPLAALTDTQYF. The chain links TRBV7-2 to TRBJ2-3; 7 bases map to TRBD2. The CDR3 is 17 amino acids. The germline V gene has CDR1 SGHTA and CDR2 FQGNSA.

V gene TRBV7-9 combines with J gene TRBJ2-7, with D tentatively TRBD2 (6 bases). Germline V lookup: CDR1 SEHNR, CDR2 FQNEAQ (reference sequence). The CDR3 is 13 amino acids. V was shortened by 4 bases and J by 6 bases, with 13 bases between the two germline ends. The CDR3 is CASSSDLEGEQYF. As DNA, the CDR3 is TGTGCCAGCAGCTCCGACTTGGAGGGCGAGCAGTACTTC.

The chain joins TRBV20-1 to TRBJ2-1; 9 bases fit TRBD2. The CDR3 length is 14 residues. The V gene's germline CDR1 is DFQATT and CDR2 SNEGSKA (reference sequence). Trimming took 6 bases from V and 5 from J; bases not matched to a gene: 8. The CDR3 protein is CSALETSGHNEQFF. CDR3 nucleotides: TGCAGTGCCCTCGAGACTAGCGGACACAATGAGCAGTTCTTC.

This chain links TRBV2 with TRBJ2-5; TRBD1 or TRBD2 may be the D gene (5 bases each). This CDR3 has 15 amino acids. V lost 5 bases and J 5 bases, leaving 18 bases between the germline ends. Per germline, CDR1 SNHLY and CDR2 FYNNEI. The CDR3 sequence is CASSPPGRPRETQYF. The CDR3 bases are TGTGCCAGCAGTCCCCCGGGACGGCCTCGGGAGACCCAGTACTTC.

The gene calls are TRBV2 and TRBJ2-1; the D is unclear. V dropped 1 base and J dropped 9 bases, with 13 bases sitting between them. This CDR3 region has 14 residues. Per germline, CDR1 SNHLY and CDR2 FYNNEI. CDR3 protein: CASSEGTPPGEQFF. CDR3 nucleotides: TGTGCCAGCAGTGAAGGTACACCCCCCGGTGAGCAGTTCTTC.

Many counts were recorded for this clonotype. The genes are TRBV7-6 and TRBJ2-2, with TRBD2 matching over 8 bases. Trimming removed 11 bases from V and 5 bases from J; junction bases left unmatched: 7. This CDR3 region has 13 residues. Germline CDR1 reads SGHVS; CDR2 reads FNYEAQ. In DNA form, the CDR3 reads TGTGCCGGCTCCTCGGGGGGGACCGGGGAGCTGTTTTTT. This gives the protein CAGSSGGTGELFF. The entire variable domain, with the rest obtained from reference TRBV7-6 and TRBJ2-2, is as follows: GAGVSQSPRYKVTKRGQDVALRCDPISGHVSLYWYRQALGQGPEFLTYFNYEAQQDKSGLPNDRFSAERPEGSISTLTIQRTEQRDSAMYRCAGSSGGTGELFFGEGSRLTVL.